These 6 T cell receptor beta chains came from one sample sequenced in a study of post-analysis software for immune sequencing data. Their antigens remain unidentified. General study points: Five or six TRBV segments, TRBV5-6, TRBV5-1 and TRBV20-1 among them, were found more frequent in patients than controls.

Included in the TCR beta cDNA libraries were unique molecular identifiers. Via MiXCR, TCRdb re-called the PCR reads, giving one row per CDR3 protein. Here the sample spans 600,000 to 700,000 distinct CDR3 sequences, approximately 60% being singletons. Sequenced material: blood. The receptors come from a girl aged 2-15 years with multiple sclerosis.

This clonotype has only a few counts. The chain has TRBV29-1 and TRBJ2-3; TRBD2 might be the D (6 bases). Trimming took 8 bases from V and 2 from J, leaving 14 bases between them. Germline values: CDR1 SQVTM, CDR2 ANQGSEA. This CDR3 region has 13 residues. CDR3 amino acids: CSSRPDYTDTQYF. The CDR3 nucleotides are TGCAGCTCTAGGCCGGACTACACAGATACGCAGTATTTT.

CDR3 sequence reads: CATSAGTGDTGELFF. The DNA for the CDR3 is TGTGCCACCAGTGCCGGGACAGGGGATACCGGGGAGCTGTTTTTT. The gene calls are TRBV24-1 and TRBJ2-2; 10 bases fit TRBD1. With 5 bases clipped from V and 5 bases from J, the junction kept 4 bases outside the gene matches. Per germline, CDR1 KGHDR and CDR2 SFDVKD. The CDR3 sequence is 15 residues long.

The chain carries TRBV7-8 and TRBJ2-7, with 13 bases that match TRBD2. The J call may be mistaken, given a closer DNA end match to TRBJ2-5. This CDR3 contains 22 residues. Germline V lookup: CDR1 SGHVS, CDR2 FQNEAQ. CDR3 nucleotides: TGTGCCAGCAGCTTCCCCGCCCGACGGACTAGCGGGAGCGCCTCAGGAGGCGAGACCCAGTACTTC. This gives the protein CASSFPARRTSGSASGGETQYF.

The gene calls are TRBV12-3 or TRBV12-4 and TRBJ2-7, with 12 bases identical to TRBD2. This CDR3 comprises 15 residues. The junction had 2 bases not matched to a gene; V was cut back by 3 bases and J by 2 bases. CDR3 DNA: TGTGCCAGCAGTTTGACTAGCGGGAGTACCTACGAGCAGTACTTC. This encodes CASSLTSGSTYEQYF.

The chain is built from TRBV29-1 and TRBJ1-1; TRBD1 matches at 9 bases. The germline gives CDR1 SQVTM, CDR2 ANQGSEA. This CDR3 region has 14 residues. V lost 4 bases to trimming and J lost 4 bases; unmatched junction nucleotides: 7. The CDR3 DNA reads as TGCAGCGTTGGCTCGACAGGGGGTCGCACTGAAGCTTTCTTT. Protein product: CSVGSTGGRTEAFF. Full variable domain (outside the CDR3, taken from reference TRBV29-1 and TRBJ1-1): SAVISQKPSRDICQRGTSLTIQCQVDSQVTMMFWYRQQPGQSLTLIATANQGSEATYESGFVIDKFPISRPNLTFSTLTVSNMSPEDSSIYLCSVGSTGGRTEAFFGQGTRLTVV.

The rearrangement joins TRBV5-5 to TRBJ2-7; possibly TRBD2 for D (7 bases). Germline lookup yields CDR1 SGHKS and CDR2 YYEKEE (reference sequence). CDR3 length: 15 amino acids. V gave up 3 bases and J gave up 3 bases, with 16 bases separating them. The CDR3 protein is CASSSEGGRSYEQYF. The CDR3 DNA follows: TGTGCCAGCAGCTCTGAGGGGGGGCGTAGCTACGAGCAGTACTTC.